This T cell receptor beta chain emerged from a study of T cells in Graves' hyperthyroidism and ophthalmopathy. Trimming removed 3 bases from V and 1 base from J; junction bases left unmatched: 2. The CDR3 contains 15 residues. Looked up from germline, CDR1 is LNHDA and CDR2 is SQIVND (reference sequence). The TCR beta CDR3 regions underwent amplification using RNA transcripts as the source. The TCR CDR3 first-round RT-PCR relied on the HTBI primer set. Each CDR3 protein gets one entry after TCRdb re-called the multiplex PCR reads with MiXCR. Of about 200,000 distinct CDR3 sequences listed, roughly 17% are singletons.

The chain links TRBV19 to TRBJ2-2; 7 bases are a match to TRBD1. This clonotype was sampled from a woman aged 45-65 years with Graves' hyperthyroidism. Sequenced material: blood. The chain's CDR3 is CASSIGDRNTGELFF. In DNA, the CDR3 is TGTGCCAGTAGTATTGGGGACAGGAACACCGGGGAGCTGTTTTTT.